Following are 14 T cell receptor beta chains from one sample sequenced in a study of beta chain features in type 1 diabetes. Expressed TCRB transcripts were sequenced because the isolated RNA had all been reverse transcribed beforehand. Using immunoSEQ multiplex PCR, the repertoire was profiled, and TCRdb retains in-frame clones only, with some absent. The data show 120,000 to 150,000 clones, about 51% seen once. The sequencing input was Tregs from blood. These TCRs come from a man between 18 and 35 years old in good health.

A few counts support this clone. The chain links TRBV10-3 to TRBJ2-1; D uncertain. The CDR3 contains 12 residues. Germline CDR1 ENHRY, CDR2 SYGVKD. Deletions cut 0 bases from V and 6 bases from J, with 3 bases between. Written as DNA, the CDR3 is TGTGCCATCAGTGAGTCTATCAATGAGCAGTTCTTC. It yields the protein CAISESINEQFF.

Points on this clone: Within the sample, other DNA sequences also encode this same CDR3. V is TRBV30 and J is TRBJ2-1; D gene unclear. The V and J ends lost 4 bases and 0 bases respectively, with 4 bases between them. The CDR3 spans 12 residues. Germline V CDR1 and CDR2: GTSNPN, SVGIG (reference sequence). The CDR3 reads CAWTSSYNEQFF. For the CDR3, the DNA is TGTGCCTGGACTAGCTCCTACAATGAGCAGTTCTTC.

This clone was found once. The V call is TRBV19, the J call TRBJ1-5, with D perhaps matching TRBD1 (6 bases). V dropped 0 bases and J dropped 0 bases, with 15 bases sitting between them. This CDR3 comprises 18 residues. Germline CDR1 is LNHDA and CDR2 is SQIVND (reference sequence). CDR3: CASSIDSQDSYSNQPQHF. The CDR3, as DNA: TGTGCCAGTAGTATAGATTCGCAGGACAGCTATAGCAATCAGCCCCAGCATTTT.

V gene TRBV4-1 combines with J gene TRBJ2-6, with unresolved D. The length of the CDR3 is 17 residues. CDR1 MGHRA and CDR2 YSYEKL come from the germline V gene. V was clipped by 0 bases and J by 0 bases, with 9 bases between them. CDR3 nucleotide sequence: TGCGCCAGCAGCCAAGAAGGCAGGCCCTCTGGGGCCAACGTCCTGACTTTC. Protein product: CASSQEGRPSGANVLTF.

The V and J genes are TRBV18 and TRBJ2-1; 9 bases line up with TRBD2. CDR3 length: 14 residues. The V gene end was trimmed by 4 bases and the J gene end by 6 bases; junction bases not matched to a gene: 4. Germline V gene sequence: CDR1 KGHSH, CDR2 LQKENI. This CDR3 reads CASSRPSGANEQFF. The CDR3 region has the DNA TGTGCCAGCTCACGGCCTAGCGGGGCCAATGAGCAGTTCTTC.

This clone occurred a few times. This chain's CDR3 is CASSYRDSYEQYF. In DNA, the CDR3 is TGTGCCAGCAGTTACCGTGACAGCTACGAGCAGTACTTC. The J gene is TRBJ2-7, the V gene TRBV6-5; weak D call: TRBD1 (5 bases). The germline V gene encodes CDR1 MNHEY and CDR2 SVGAGI. CDR3 length: 13 amino acids. Trimming stripped 2 bases from V and 3 bases from J, with 8 bases between.

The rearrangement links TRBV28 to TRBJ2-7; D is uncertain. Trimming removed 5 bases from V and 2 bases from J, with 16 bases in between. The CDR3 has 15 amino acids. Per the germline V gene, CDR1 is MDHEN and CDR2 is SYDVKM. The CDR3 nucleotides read TGTGCCAGCAGTGACGTATCAGGTTCCCCCTACGAGCAGTACTTC. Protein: CASSDVSGSPYEQYF.

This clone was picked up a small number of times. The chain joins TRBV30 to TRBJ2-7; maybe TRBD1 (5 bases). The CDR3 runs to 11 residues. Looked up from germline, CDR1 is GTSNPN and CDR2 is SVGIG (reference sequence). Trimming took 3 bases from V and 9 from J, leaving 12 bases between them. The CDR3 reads CAWRIGVVQYF. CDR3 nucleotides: TGTGCCTGGAGAATAGGGGTGGTGCAGTACTTC.

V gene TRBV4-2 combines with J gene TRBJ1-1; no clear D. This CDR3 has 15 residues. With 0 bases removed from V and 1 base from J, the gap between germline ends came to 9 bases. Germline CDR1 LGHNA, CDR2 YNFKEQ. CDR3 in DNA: TGTGCCAGCAGCCAAGATTTTAGTCAGAACACTGAAGCTTTCTTT. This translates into CASSQDFSQNTEAFF.

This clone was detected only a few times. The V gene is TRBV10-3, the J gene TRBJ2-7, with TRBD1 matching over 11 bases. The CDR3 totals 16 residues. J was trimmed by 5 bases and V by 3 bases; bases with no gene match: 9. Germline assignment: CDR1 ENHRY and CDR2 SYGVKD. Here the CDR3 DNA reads TGTGCCATCAGTGATCTTTGGGACAGGGGGTTCAACGAGCAGTACTTC. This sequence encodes CAISDLWDRGFNEQYF.

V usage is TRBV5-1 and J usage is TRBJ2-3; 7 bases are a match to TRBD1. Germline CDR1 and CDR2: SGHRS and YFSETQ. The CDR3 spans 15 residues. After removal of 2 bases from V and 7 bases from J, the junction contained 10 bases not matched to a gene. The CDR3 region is CASSFPGTDLNTQYF. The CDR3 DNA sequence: TGCGCCAGCAGCTTCCCCGGGACAGATTTGAATACGCAGTATTTT.

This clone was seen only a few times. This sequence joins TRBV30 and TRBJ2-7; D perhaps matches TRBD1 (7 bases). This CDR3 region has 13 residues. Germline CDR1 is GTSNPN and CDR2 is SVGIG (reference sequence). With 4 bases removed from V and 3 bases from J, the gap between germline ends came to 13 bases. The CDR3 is CAWIRGVGYEQYF. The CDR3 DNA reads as TGTGCCTGGATCAGGGGGGTAGGCTACGAGCAGTACTTC.

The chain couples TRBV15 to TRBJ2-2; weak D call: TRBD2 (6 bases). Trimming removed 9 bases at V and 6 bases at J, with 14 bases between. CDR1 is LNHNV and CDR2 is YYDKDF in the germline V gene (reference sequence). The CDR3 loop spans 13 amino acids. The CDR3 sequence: CATRPGASGELFF. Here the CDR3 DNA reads TGTGCCACAAGACCGGGAGCGTCCGGGGAGCTGTTTTTT.

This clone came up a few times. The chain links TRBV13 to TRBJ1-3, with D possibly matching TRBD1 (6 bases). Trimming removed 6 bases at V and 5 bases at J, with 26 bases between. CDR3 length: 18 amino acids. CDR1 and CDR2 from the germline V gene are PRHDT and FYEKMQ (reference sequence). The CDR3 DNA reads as TGTGCCAGCAGGGGGTCGCTAGGTTTCCTCCGGGACAGAAACACCATATATTTT. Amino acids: CASRGSLGFLRDRNTIYF.